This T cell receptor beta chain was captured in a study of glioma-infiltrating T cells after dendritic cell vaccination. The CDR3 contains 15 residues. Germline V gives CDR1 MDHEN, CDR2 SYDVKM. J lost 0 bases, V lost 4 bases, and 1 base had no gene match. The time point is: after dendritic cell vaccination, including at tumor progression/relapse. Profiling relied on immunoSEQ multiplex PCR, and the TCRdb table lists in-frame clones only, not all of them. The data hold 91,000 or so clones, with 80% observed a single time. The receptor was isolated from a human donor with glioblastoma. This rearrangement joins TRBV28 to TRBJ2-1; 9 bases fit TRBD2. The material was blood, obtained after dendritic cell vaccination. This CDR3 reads CASSSSGISYNEQFF. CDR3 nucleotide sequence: TGTGCCAGCAGTTCTAGCGGGATCTCCTACAATGAGCAGTTCTTC.